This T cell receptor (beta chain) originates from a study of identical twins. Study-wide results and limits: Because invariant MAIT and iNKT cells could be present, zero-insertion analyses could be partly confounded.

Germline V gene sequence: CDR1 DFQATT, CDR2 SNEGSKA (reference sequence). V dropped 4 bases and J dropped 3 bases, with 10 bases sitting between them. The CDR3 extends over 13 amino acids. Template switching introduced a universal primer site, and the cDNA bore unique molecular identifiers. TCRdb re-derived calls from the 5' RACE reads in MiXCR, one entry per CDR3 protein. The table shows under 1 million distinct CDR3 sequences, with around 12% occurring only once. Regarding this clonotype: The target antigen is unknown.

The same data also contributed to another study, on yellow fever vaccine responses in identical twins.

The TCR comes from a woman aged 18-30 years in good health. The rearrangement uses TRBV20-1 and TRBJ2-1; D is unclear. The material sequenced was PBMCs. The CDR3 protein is CSAMSLDYNEQFF. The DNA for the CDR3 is TGCAGTGCTATGAGTCTAGACTACAATGAGCAGTTCTTC.